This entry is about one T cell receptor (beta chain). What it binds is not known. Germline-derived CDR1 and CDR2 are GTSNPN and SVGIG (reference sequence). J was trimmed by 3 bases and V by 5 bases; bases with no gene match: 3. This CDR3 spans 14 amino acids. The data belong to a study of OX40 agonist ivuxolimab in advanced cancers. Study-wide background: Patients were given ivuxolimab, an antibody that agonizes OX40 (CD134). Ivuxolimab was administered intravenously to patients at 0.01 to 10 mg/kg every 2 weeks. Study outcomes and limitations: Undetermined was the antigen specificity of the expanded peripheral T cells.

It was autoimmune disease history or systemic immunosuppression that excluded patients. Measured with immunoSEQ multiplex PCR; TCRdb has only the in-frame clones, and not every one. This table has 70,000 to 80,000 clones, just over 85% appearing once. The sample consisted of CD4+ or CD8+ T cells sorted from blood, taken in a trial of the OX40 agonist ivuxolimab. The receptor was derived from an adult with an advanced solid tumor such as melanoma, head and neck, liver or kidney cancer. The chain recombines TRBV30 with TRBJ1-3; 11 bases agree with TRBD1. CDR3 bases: TGTGCCTGGGGGACAGGGGGTTTTGGAAACACCATATATTTT. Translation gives CAWGTGGFGNTIYF.